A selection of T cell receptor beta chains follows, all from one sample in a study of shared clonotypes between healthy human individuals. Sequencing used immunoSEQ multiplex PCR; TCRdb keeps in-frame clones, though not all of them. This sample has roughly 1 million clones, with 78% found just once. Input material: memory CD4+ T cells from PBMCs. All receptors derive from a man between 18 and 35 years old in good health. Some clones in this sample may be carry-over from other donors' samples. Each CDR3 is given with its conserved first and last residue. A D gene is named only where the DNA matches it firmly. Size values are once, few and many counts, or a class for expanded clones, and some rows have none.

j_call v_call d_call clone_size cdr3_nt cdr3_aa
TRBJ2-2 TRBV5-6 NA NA TGTGCCAGCAGCTTACAGGTTGGATCAAACACCGGGGAGCTGTTTTTT CASSLQVGSNTGELFF
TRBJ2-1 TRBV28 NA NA TGTGCCAGCAGTTTTAGGGCTAATGAGCAGTTCTTC CASSFRANEQFF
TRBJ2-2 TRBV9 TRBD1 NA TGTGCCAGCAGCAGGCGAAGCGGACAGGGCAGCAACACCGGGGAGCTGTTTTTT CASSRRSGQGSNTGELFF
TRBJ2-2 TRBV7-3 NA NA TGTGCCAGCAGCTCCCCGGGCGGGGAGCTGTTTTTT CASSSPGGELFF
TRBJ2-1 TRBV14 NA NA TGTGCCAGCAGCCCACATCGTGAGCAGTTCTTC CASSPHREQFF
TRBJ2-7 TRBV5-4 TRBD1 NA TGTGCCAGCAGGGGTTCAGGACAGGATTACGAGCAGTACTTC CASRGSGQDYEQYF
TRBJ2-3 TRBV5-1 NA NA TGCGCCAGCAGGCCGGGGGAGCTAGATACGCAGTATTTT CASRPGELDTQYF
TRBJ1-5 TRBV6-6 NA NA TGTGCCAGCAGTCGCTGGACATCTAGCAATCAGCCCCAGCATTTT CASSRWTSSNQPQHF
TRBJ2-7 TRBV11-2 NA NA TGTGCCAGCAGCGTAGCCTTTATAGGGTCCTACGAGCAGTACTTC CASSVAFIGSYEQYF
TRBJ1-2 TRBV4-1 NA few TGCGCCAGCAGCCAAGTGGACAGTCGCTATGGCTACACCTTC CASSQVDSRYGYTF
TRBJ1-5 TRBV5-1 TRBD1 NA TGCGCCAGCAGCGCAGGGGGCGACGCTCAGCCCCAGCATTTT CASSAGGDAQPQHF
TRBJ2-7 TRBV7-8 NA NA TGTGCCAGCAGCTTTGGGGGGGACAGTTACGAGCAGTACTTC CASSFGGDSYEQYF
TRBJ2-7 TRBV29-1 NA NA TGCAGCGTTGTAGATAATAGGAGCGAGCAGTACTTC CSVVDNRSEQYF
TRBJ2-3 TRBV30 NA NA TGTGCCTGGAGTGCCCGGACACTCACAGATACGCAGTATTTT CAWSARTLTDTQYF
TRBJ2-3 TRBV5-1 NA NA TGCGCCAGCAGCTTGGATCCCCTTCAACTTTCCACAGATACGCAGTATTTT CASSLDPLQLSTDTQYF
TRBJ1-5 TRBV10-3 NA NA TGTGCCATCAGTGGGAACCGGGACGGTGGGGATCAGCCCCAGCATTTT CAISGNRDGGDQPQHF
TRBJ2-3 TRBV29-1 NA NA TGCAGCGTTGTTGGGACGAGAGTCACAGATACGCAGTATTTT CSVVGTRVTDTQYF
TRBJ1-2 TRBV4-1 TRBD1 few TGCGCCAGCAGCCAACCCCGGGGGGGGACAGATCTTAACTATGGCTACACCTTC CASSQPRGGTDLNYGYTF
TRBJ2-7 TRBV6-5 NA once TGTGCCAGCAGTTACGGTTGGGACACAACCTACGAGCAGTACTTC CASSYGWDTTYEQYF